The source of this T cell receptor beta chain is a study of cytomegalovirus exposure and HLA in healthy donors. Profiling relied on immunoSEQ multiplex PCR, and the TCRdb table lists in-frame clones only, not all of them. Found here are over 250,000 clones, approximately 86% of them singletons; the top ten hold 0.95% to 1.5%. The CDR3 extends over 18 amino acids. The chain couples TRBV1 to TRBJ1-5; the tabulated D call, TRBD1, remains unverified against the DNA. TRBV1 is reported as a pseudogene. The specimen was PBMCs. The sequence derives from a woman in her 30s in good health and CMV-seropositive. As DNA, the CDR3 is TGCACCAGCAGCCCTGGTCCCCTTTGGGCAACCAACAATCAGCCCCAGCATTTT. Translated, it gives CTSSPGPLWATNNQPQHF.